The TCR beta chain described here comes from a study of blood T cell repertoires in COVID-19. TCRdb's table, derived via immunoSEQ multiplex PCR, lists solely in-frame clones and lacks some. The data show around 250,000 clones, 75% to 90% seen once. The CDR3 sequence is 14 residues long. Germline V lookup: CDR1 MNHEY, CDR2 SVGEGT. V lost 5 bases and J lost 8, with 16 bases in between. V and J are TRBV6-2 or TRBV6-3 and TRBJ2-4; unclear D gene. Sequenced: PBMCs or T cells enriched from blood (not recorded which). The TCR sequence derives from a woman aged 40-49 years who had been exposed to COVID-19. CDR3 in amino acids: CASSRGPNRDIQYF. The CDR3 DNA sequence: TGTGCCAGCAGTCGTGGTCCGAATCGGGACATTCAGTACTTC.